One T cell receptor beta chain is described in this entry. Its antigen is still unknown. These data come from a study of cytomegalovirus exposure and HLA in healthy donors. Study overall: The 110 million or so unique TCR beta sequences, from roughly 170 million T cells, were found by an earlier analysis.

CDR3 size: 15 residues. The ends lost 7 bases at V and 4 bases at J; junction bases unmatched: 5. Germline-derived CDR1 and CDR2 are LNHDA and SQIVND (reference sequence). The study ran its PCR with 60 Vbeta and 13 Jbeta primers. In the authors' methods: Later work found roughly 80 million unique TCR beta chains, with about 10 million shared. The method was immunoSEQ multiplex PCR; TCRdb's version includes in-frame clones alone and lacks a portion of them. D and trimming were read from the DNA, whereas the V and J calls and clone size are those reported in that table. Of some 200,000 clones in the sample, under 85% were seen once. Study conclusions and caveats: Presence/absence results assume similar sequencing depth per donor, which may not hold.

The source of this sequence is a man aged 50-59 years in good health and CMV-seronegative. The rearrangement joins TRBV19 to TRBJ2-5, with TRBD2 matching over 14 bases. Input material: PBMCs. The CDR3 region is CASIGTSGGGETQYF. For the CDR3, the DNA is TGTGCCAGTATCGGGACTAGCGGGGGTGGAGAGACCCAGTACTTC.